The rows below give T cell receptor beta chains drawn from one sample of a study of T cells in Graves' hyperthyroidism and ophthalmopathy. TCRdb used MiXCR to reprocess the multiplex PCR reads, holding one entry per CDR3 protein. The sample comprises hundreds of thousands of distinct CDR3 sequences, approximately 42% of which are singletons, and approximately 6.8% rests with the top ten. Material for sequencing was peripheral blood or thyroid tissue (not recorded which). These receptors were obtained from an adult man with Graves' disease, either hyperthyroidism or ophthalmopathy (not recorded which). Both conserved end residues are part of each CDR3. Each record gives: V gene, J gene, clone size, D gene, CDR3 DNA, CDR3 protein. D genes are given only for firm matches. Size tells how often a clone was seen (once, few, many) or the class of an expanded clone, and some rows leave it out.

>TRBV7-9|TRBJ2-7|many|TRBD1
TGTGCCAGCAGCGAGGACAGGGGGCCCATCTACGAGCAGTACTTC
CASSEDRGPIYEQYF
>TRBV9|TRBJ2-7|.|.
TGTGCCAGCAGCCAAGAGCGCAGTTTTCCTTTATCCTACGAGCAGTACTTC
CASSQERSFPLSYEQYF
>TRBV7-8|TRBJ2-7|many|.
TGTGCCAGCAGCTTAGGACGGGCTTCCTACGAGCAGTACTTC
CASSLGRASYEQYF
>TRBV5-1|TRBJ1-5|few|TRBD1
TGCGCCAGCCGACAGGGGGTCTCGTTCAATCAGCCCCAGCATTTT
CASRQGVSFNQPQHF
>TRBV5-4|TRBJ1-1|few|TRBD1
TGTGCCAGCAGGGGGTGGGACAGCACTGAAGCTTTCTTT
CASRGWDSTEAFF
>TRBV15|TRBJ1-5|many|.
TGTGCCACCACGTCGGGGAGAGGCAATCAGCCCCAGCATTTT
CATTSGRGNQPQHF
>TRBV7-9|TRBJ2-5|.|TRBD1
TGTGCCAGCAGCTACCCCGGGACAGGGGGCGGAGAGACCCAGTACTTC
CASSYPGTGGGETQYF
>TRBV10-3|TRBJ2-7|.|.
TGTGCCATCAGTGAGTCCGGGACCTACGAGCAGTACTTC
CAISESGTYEQYF
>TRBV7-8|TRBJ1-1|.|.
TGTGCCAGCAGCTTAACCCGGACAGCTAGCACTGAAGCTTTCTTT
CASSLTRTASTEAFF
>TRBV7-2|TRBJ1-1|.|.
TGTGCCAGCTTTGGGGGGATGAGCACTGAAGCTTTCTTT
CASFGGMSTEAFF
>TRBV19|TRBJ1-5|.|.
TGTGCCAGTAGTATCTTTGGGTCTCCCAATCAGCCCCAGCATTTT
CASSIFGSPNQPQHF
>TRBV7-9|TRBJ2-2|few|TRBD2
TGTGCCAGCAGCCCAGAGAGCGGGAGGGGAGCCGGGGAGCTGTTTTTT
CASSPESGRGAGELFF
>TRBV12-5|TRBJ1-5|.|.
TGTGCTAGTGGTCCGACTCCCACTAATCAGCCCCAGCATTTT
CASGPTPTNQPQHF
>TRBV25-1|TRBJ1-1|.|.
TGTGCCAGCGGGACGGCGGGTGAAGCTTTCTTT
CASGTAGEAFF
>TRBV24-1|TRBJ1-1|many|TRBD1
TGTGCCACCAGTGCCGGACAGGGGGCCACTGAAGCTTTCTTT
CATSAGQGATEAFF